A single sample gave rise to the 10 T cell receptor beta chains below, sequenced in a study of blood T cell repertoires in COVID-19. Assay used: immunoSEQ multiplex PCR; TCRdb lists only in-frame clones, some missing. The sample lists approximately 300,000 clones, around 90% seen once, with about 5% in the top ten. The sample was PBMCs or T cells enriched from blood (not recorded which). The receptors originated from a man in his 60s who had recovered from COVID-19.

The rearrangement uses TRBV28 and TRBJ2-7; 7 nucleotides align to TRBD2. The CDR3 covers 14 residues. Germline values: CDR1 MDHEN, CDR2 SYDVKM. V was pared by 4 bases and J by 2 bases, with 5 bases of the junction left unmatched. The CDR3 loop reads CASSSSGPPYEQYF. DNA for the CDR3: TGTGCCAGCAGTTCTAGCGGCCCCCCCTACGAGCAGTACTTC.

This clone has just one count. This sequence joins TRBV28 and TRBJ2-6; D gene uncertain. Trimming removed 3 bases from V and 4 bases from J, with 10 bases in between. Germline CDR1 is MDHEN and CDR2 is SYDVKM. The CDR3 has 15 amino acids. The CDR3 nucleotides are TGTGCCAGCAGTTTTTTGGGCGCCGGGGCCAACGTCCTGACTTTC. Protein product: CASSFLGAGANVLTF.

The J gene is TRBJ1-6, the V gene TRBV6-5; 7 bases are shared with TRBD1. The germline CDR1 and CDR2 sequences are MNHEY and SVGAGI. The CDR3 is made up of 15 amino acids. V dropped 10 bases and J dropped 0; count of bases not matched to a gene: 6. The CDR3 DNA reads as TGTGCCACGCGACAGGGAGGCTCCTATAATTCACCCCTCCACTTT. It is translated as CATRQGGSYNSPLHF.

This sequence joins TRBV9 and TRBJ1-1; 8 positions match TRBD1. V shed 3 bases, J shed 5 bases, and the junction held 6 bases outside the gene matches. Germline V CDR1 and CDR2: SGDLS, YYNGEE. The CDR3 covers 14 residues. The CDR3 sequence is CASSAQGAGTEAFF. The CDR3 region has the DNA TGTGCCAGCAGCGCTCAGGGGGCTGGTACTGAAGCTTTCTTT.

This chain uses TRBV6-5 with TRBJ2-1; D perhaps matches TRBD1 (5 bases). Trimming took 7 bases from V and 6 from J, leaving 19 bases between them. This CDR3 region has 15 residues. Germline CDR1 MNHEY, CDR2 SVGAGI. This CDR3 reads CASNRWGQPVNEQFF. As DNA, the CDR3 is TGTGCCAGCAACCGATGGGGCCAACCAGTCAATGAGCAGTTCTTC.

V is TRBV7-2 and J is TRBJ1-4, with D possibly being TRBD1 (5 bases). The CDR3 is 16 amino acids. With 5 bases removed from V and 7 bases from J, the gap between germline ends came to 20 bases. Germline assignment: CDR1 SGHTA and CDR2 FQGNSA. The CDR3 nucleotides read TGTGCCAGCAGCCAACAAGTTGGGGGGGTCGGTGAAAAACTGTTTTTT. This codes for CASSQQVGGVGEKLFF.

This clone was found a few times. This chain connects TRBV18 to TRBJ2-5; 9 bases fit TRBD1. The CDR3 totals 15 residues. V shed 3 bases and J 4 bases; nucleotides not matched to a gene: 6. The germline V gene encodes CDR1 KGHSH and CDR2 LQKENI. The DNA for the CDR3 is TGTGCCAGCTCACCTCCGGGACAGGGATTAGAGACCCAGTACTTC. This translates into CASSPPGQGLETQYF.

The chain combines TRBV6-1 with TRBJ2-3; D remains unclear. The CDR3 sequence is 15 residues long. Germline CDR1 reads MNHNS; CDR2 reads SASEGT. V was pared by 1 base and J by 0 bases, with 8 bases between. The CDR3 sequence is CASSEGAASTDTQYF. CDR3 DNA sequence: TGTGCCAGCAGTGAAGGGGCAGCTAGCACAGATACGCAGTATTTT.

The chain has TRBV18 and TRBJ2-2, with TRBD2 identical over 13 bases. V gave up 1 base and J gave up 3 bases; unmatched junction bases: 14. The CDR3 sequence is 21 residues long. Germline values: CDR1 KGHSH, CDR2 LQKENI. Written as DNA, the CDR3 is TGTGCCAGCTCACCACTGGGACTAGCGGGACTCAGGAGGCCGGACACCGGGGAGCTGTTTTTT. Amino acids: CASSPLGLAGLRRPDTGELFF.

The chain couples TRBV6-5 to TRBJ1-2, with D possibly matching TRBD1 (6 bases). Germline V gene data show CDR1 as MNHEY and CDR2 as SVGAGI. The CDR3 consists of 15 residues. V was pared by 7 bases and J by 2 bases, with 17 bases between. CDR3 in amino acids: CASTKTQDRNYGYTF. CDR3 in DNA: TGTGCCAGCACCAAAACCCAAGACAGGAACTATGGCTACACCTTC.